This TCR beta chain was recovered during a study of blood T cell repertoires in COVID-19 (TCRdb year 2020). As for the study more broadly: The collaborator samples originated in the United States, Italy and Spain and spanned the acute and convalescent phases of COVID-19. The prospective study material was composed of cDNA or gDNA derived from T cells, B-cell-depleted T cells, or PBMCs. HLA class I and class II types, where available, came from metadata supplied by the sample provider rather than from assay-based typing. Samples came from the ongoing ImmuneRACE study (first 160 participants) plus 1,254 subjects from 6 global collaborators. The dataset comprised deeply sampled blood TCRbeta repertoires from subjects exposed to, actively infected with, or recovered from COVID-19. A de-identified subject ID, COVID-19 status, age in years and sex were almost always included in the sample metadata. The repertoires were released in a freely available public database meant as a resource for research on the immune response to SARS-CoV-2.

In Seattle, one collaborating source enrolled patients while the infection was active and tracked those patients longitudinally over the course of disease. Collaborating institutions collected whole blood in K2EDTA tubes following their own protocols. Collaborator samples were shipped for TCRbeta analysis as frozen whole blood, isolated PBMCs, or DNA extracted from either sample type. TCRbeta CDR3 regions were amplified from genomic DNA using the immunoSEQ Assay, a bias-controlled multiplex PCR. For the original study's pipeline: Nucleated cell counts per sample were estimated from amplification of reference gene primers within the assay. To quantify the absolute abundance of each unique TCRbeta CDR3 rearrangement, sequence reads were collapsed and filtered. Productive Simpson clonality was computed per sample as the square root of Simpson's diversity index over productive rearrangements. Drawn from immuneACCESS, this table holds only the in-frame rearrangements with V and J called that TCRdb kept. Clones are partly lost; checked studies trace under half to an unresolved V gene and leave the rest unexplained. That table supplies the V and J calls and clone size; D and trimming were determined from the DNA. This sample comprises some 270,000 clones, roughly 83% of them detected only once. The ten biggest clones cover about 5.4% of the sample.

With regard to this clone: Its binding antigen is unknown. No base quality values were provided; no much bigger clone lies one nucleotide off.

General study outcomes and caveats: The quantity of clinical and demographic metadata differed by source and by participant and was supplied without curation.

The clonotype was recovered from a woman older than 75 with COVID-19, enrolled during active disease. What was sequenced was peripheral blood.

The DNA sequence is as follows: TGTGCCACCAGTGATTGGGCGACAGCGAACACCGGGGAGCTGTTTTTT. Translated, it gives CATSDWATANTGELFF. Recombination linked TRBV24-1 to TRBJ2-2; TRBD1 is possibly the D segment (5 matching bases). The germline V gene yields KGHDR for CDR1 and SFDVKD for CDR2. V and J lose 2 bases and 0 bases, and a span of 9 bases separates them. The CDR3, cysteine through phenylalanine, is 16 amino acids long. Only the CDR3 region is kept as DNA, spanning 48 bases read in frame from base 1.